These 20 T cell receptor beta chains came from one sample sequenced in a study of cytomegalovirus exposure and HLA in healthy donors. 60 Vbeta and 13 Jbeta primers were used in PCR. The protocol was immunoSEQ multiplex PCR, while the TCRdb copy is restricted to in-frame clones and leaves out a portion. The sample consists of 200,000 to 250,000 clones, approximately 80% of them appearing once. Sample: PBMCs. Receptors originate from a man aged 40-49 years in good health and CMV-seronegative.

This clone is a singleton in its sample. The V gene is TRBV5-6, the J gene TRBJ2-1; 9 nucleotides agree with TRBD2. This CDR3 is built from 15 residues. CDR1 is SGHDT and CDR2 is YYEEEE in the germline V gene. J gave up 5 bases and V 0 bases, and 3 bases lay outside the gene matches. The CDR3 DNA reads TGTGCCAGCAGCTTGGTGCGGGGGGGCAACAATGAGCAGTTCTTC. This encodes CASSLVRGGNNEQFF.

The chain uses TRBV4-2 and TRBJ2-5; 9 bases match TRBD2. V gave up 5 bases and J gave up 2 bases; unmatched junction bases: 9. CDR3 length equals 16 residues. Germline V lookup: CDR1 LGHNA, CDR2 YNFKEQ. The chain's CDR3 is CASSGGTSGPQETQYF. In DNA, the CDR3 is TGTGCCAGCAGCGGGGGTACTAGCGGGCCTCAAGAGACCCAGTACTTC.

V is TRBV11-2 and J is TRBJ1-2, with a possible D match to TRBD1 (5 bases). Germline V gene lookup returns CDR1 SGHAT and CDR2 FQNNGV. The CDR3 spans 15 residues. Deletions cut 1 base from V and 6 bases from J, with 15 bases between. The CDR3 here is CASSLGARVNNGYTF. The CDR3 DNA reads as TGTGCCAGCAGCTTAGGGGCCAGGGTAAACAATGGCTACACCTTC.

The genes are TRBV6-5 and TRBJ2-1; no firm D call. Trimming shortened V by 8 bases and J by 8 bases, and 4 bases separated the two germline ends. CDR3 size: 9 residues. Looked up from germline, CDR1 is MNHEY and CDR2 is SVGAGI. The CDR3 coding sequence is TGTGCCAGCGGCTATGAGCAGTTCTTC. Translation: CASGYEQFF.

The rearrangement joins TRBV5-1 to TRBJ1-1, with TRBD1 matching 8 bases. Germline trimming cut 0 bases from V and 5 bases from J; bases unmatched to any gene: 3. Germline V gene sequence: CDR1 SGHRS, CDR2 YFSETQ. The CDR3 extends over 14 amino acids. CDR3 sequence: CASSLGQGRTEAFF. CDR3 nucleotides: TGCGCCAGCAGCTTGGGACAGGGGAGGACTGAAGCTTTCTTT.

The gene calls are TRBV7-2 and TRBJ1-4; D gene ambiguous. The CDR3 covers 14 residues. Trimming took 4 bases from V and 8 from J, leaving 14 bases between them. Germline V gene data show CDR1 as SGHTA and CDR2 as FQGNSA. In nucleotides, the CDR3 is TGTGCCAGCAGCTCCCAAGGTCCGGGGGAAAAACTGTTTTTT. Translation gives CASSSQGPGEKLFF.

This chain links TRBV19 with TRBJ1-5, with 10 nucleotides matching TRBD1. CDR1 is LNHDA, CDR2 SQIVND, per germline (reference sequence). The J segment lost 4 bases and the V segment lost 2 bases, leaving 8 bases of the junction unmatched. CDR3 length equals 17 residues. CDR3 sequence: CASSISTRTGGNQPQHF. For the CDR3, the DNA is TGTGCCAGTAGTATATCTACGCGGACAGGGGGGAATCAGCCCCAGCATTTT.

This clone was seen only a few times. This CDR3 is CSVYTPGGGGYTF. The DNA of the CDR3 is TGCAGCGTCTACACGCCAGGGGGAGGTGGCTACACCTTC. The gene calls are TRBV29-1 and TRBJ1-2; the match to TRBD1 covers 7 bases. The V gene end was trimmed by 6 bases and the J gene end by 7 bases; junction bases not matched to a gene: 11. This CDR3 contains 13 residues. CDR1 and CDR2 from the germline V gene are SQVTM and ANQGSEA.

The J gene is TRBJ2-5, the V gene TRBV5-1; the D gene is possibly TRBD2 (7 bases). V was clipped by 2 bases and J by 3 bases, with 23 bases between them. The CDR3 totals 18 residues. The germline V gene encodes CDR1 SGHRS and CDR2 YFSETQ. In DNA, the CDR3 is TGCGCCAGCAGCTTTCCCAAGGGGGGGGGCTTCTCTGAAGAGACCCAGTACTTC. It yields the protein CASSFPKGGGFSEETQYF.

This clone turned up a few times. The rearrangement joins TRBV5-1 to TRBJ2-1, with 9 bases lining up with TRBD2. J was trimmed by 3 bases and V by 4 bases; bases with no gene match: 5. Germline-derived CDR1 and CDR2 are SGHRS and YFSETQ. The CDR3 is 15 residues long. The CDR3 DNA sequence: TGCGCCAGCAGCCCCGGGACTAGCAGCTACAATGAGCAGTTCTTC. Its protein product is CASSPGTSSYNEQFF.

The gene calls are TRBV5-1 and TRBJ2-3, with a possible D match to TRBD1 (5 bases). Deletions cut 2 bases from V and 2 bases from J, with 15 bases between. The CDR3 has 16 residues. Germline V gene data show CDR1 as SGHRS and CDR2 as YFSETQ. DNA for the CDR3: TGCGCCAGCAGCTTACCGACAGAGCCGGCCACAGATACGCAGTATTTT. Translating it yields CASSLPTEPATDTQYF.

This chain joins TRBV21-1 and TRBJ1-3; the table's D call TRBD1 went unverified against the DNA. TRBV21-1 is reported as a pseudogene. The CDR3 is 16 residues long. CDR3 loop: CASSKEDRVSGNTIYF. DNA for the CDR3: TGTGCCAGCAGCAAAGAAGACAGGGTTAGTGGAAACACCATATATTTT.

The genes are TRBV30 and TRBJ1-5; tentative D call: TRBD1 (5 bases). There are 14 residues in the CDR3. Looked up from germline, CDR1 is GTSNPN and CDR2 is SVGIG (reference sequence). Trimming shortened V by 0 bases and J by 10 bases, and 16 bases separated the two germline ends. As DNA, the CDR3 is TGTGCCTGGAGTGTAGGGGTGGGGTCTTATCCCCAGCATTTT. Protein product: CAWSVGVGSYPQHF.

This clone was observed once. The chain has TRBV5-6 and TRBJ2-7; possibly TRBD1 for D (5 bases). The length of the CDR3 is 14 residues. V gave up 0 bases and J gave up 6 bases, with 13 bases separating them. Germline assignment: CDR1 SGHDT and CDR2 YYEEEE. This CDR3 reads CASSLGGEFAEQYF. CDR3 nucleotide sequence: TGTGCCAGCAGCTTGGGGGGCGAATTCGCCGAGCAGTACTTC.

CDR3 nucleotide sequence: TGTGCCAGCACCGGGACTAGCGGCCACAATGAGCAGTTCTTC. Translation gives CASTGTSGHNEQFF. The chain joins TRBV9 to TRBJ2-1, with TRBD2 matching over 11 bases. CDR3 length equals 14 residues. The V gene's germline CDR1 is SGDLS and CDR2 YYNGEE. J was trimmed by 5 bases and V by 6 bases; bases with no gene match: 4.

J is TRBJ1-2 and V is TRBV2; 8 nucleotides match TRBD1. Trimming cost V 10 bases and J 7 bases; bases outside gene matches: 5. Per the germline V gene, CDR1 is SNHLY and CDR2 is FYNNEI. This CDR3 is built from 11 residues. CDR3 amino acids: CAKQGGSGYTF. CDR3 bases: TGTGCCAAACAGGGGGGGAGTGGCTACACCTTC.

This sequence joins TRBV28 and TRBJ2-7; 12 bases fit TRBD2. Per germline, CDR1 MDHEN and CDR2 SYDVKM. The CDR3 spans 18 residues. Trimming took 7 bases from V and 3 from J; bases not matched to a gene: 16. The CDR3: CASTSAGLAGGPDYEQYF. Here the CDR3 DNA reads TGTGCCAGCACCTCGGCGGGGCTAGCGGGAGGGCCCGACTACGAGCAGTACTTC.

V gene TRBV7-9 combines with J gene TRBJ2-5; possible D gene TRBD1, 5 bases. This CDR3 has 15 amino acids. CDR1 is SEHNR, CDR2 FQNEAQ, per germline (reference sequence). Deletions cut 5 bases from V and 4 bases from J, with 17 bases between. As DNA, the CDR3 is TGTGCCAGCAGCCCCATTTTGGGTAGGGGAGAGACCCAGTACTTC. Residues: CASSPILGRGETQYF.

DNA of the CDR3: TGCGCCAGCAGCCAATCCACAGGTATATCCTACGAGCAGTACTTC. Its translation is CASSQSTGISYEQYF. V gene TRBV5-1 combines with J gene TRBJ2-7, with D perhaps TRBD1 (5 bases). The CDR3 totals 15 residues. V lost 4 bases and J 1 base, leaving 15 bases between the germline ends. Per germline, CDR1 SGHRS and CDR2 YFSETQ.

V gene TRBV25-1 combines with J gene TRBJ1-6; 7 bases fit TRBD1. CDR3 size: 15 residues. The V and J ends lost 6 bases and 4 bases, in that order; junction bases with no gene match: 6. CDR1 and CDR2 from the germline V gene are MGHDK and SYGVNS. The CDR3 sequence is CASSEGTVYNSPLHF. CDR3 DNA: TGTGCCAGCAGCGAAGGGACAGTATATAATTCACCCCTCCACTTT.